These 16 T cell receptor beta chains share one sample of origin, sequenced in a study of T cells in localized non-small cell lung cancer (dated by TCRdb to about 2020). Libraries were constructed by the immunoSEQ multiplex PCR assay. As stored in TCRdb, this immuneACCESS dataset retains in-frame rearrangements with V and J assigned. A fraction of the clones does not appear; measured against another copy, unresolved V genes explain less than half of the discrepancy, and the remainder lacks a known reason. For this sample there are about 72,000 clones; approximately 84% appear just once. The biggest ten clones account for approximately 13% of the sample. The material sequenced was peripheral blood, taken before any cancer treatment. The origin of the receptors is an older female donor with stage I lung adenocarcinoma.

V usage is TRBV5-6 and J usage is TRBJ1-2; TRBD1 might be the D (6 bases). The CDR3 is 12 residues long. The V end lost 4 bases, the J end lost 8 bases, and 12 bases lay between the germline ends. Germline assignment: CDR1 SGHDT and CDR2 YYEEEE. CDR3 in amino acids: CASSHRVGGYTF. The CDR3 DNA sequence: TGTGCCAGCAGCCACAGGGTTGGCGGCTACACCTTC. Using reference TRBV5-6 and TRBJ1-2 for the parts outside the CDR3, the full variable domain is DAGVTQSPTHLIKTRGQQVTLRCSPKSGHDTVSWYQQALGQGPQFIFQYYEEEERQRGNFPDRFSGHQFPNYSSELNVNALLLGDSALYLCASSHRVGGYTFGSGTRLTVV.

This sequence joins TRBV18 and TRBJ1-1, with 7 bases lining up with TRBD1. Germline lookup yields CDR1 KGHSH and CDR2 LQKENI. V lost 3 bases, J lost 5 bases, and 15 bases stayed unmatched. The CDR3 runs 17 residues. CDR3 protein: CASSPNRGGMRETEAFF. For the CDR3, the DNA is TGTGCCAGCTCACCGAACAGGGGTGGTATGCGGGAGACTGAAGCTTTCTTT.

For this clone: Distinct nucleotide sequences in the sample also encode this CDR3. This chain uses TRBV6-1 with TRBJ2-7, with D possibly TRBD2 on 5 matching bases. The length of the CDR3 is 11 residues. Germline-derived CDR1 and CDR2 are MNHNS and SASEGT. The V and J ends lost 11 bases and 6 bases respectively, with 14 bases between them. The CDR3 reads CAVTGGFEQYF. DNA for the CDR3: TGTGCCGTCACGGGCGGGTTCGAGCAGTACTTC.

This chain uses TRBV7-9 with TRBJ2-7; no clear D. Germline assignment: CDR1 SEHNR and CDR2 FQNEAQ (reference sequence). CDR3 size: 13 residues. V lost 1 base and J lost 6, with 10 bases in between. The CDR3 is CASSLDGASEQYF. The DNA for the CDR3 is TGTGCCAGCAGCTTAGATGGTGCAAGCGAGCAGTACTTC.

The V and J genes are TRBV10-1 and TRBJ2-3; the D is unclear. Looked up from germline, CDR1 is WNHNN and CDR2 is SYGVQD (reference sequence). V lost 3 bases to trimming and J lost 6 bases, with 13 bases between them. This CDR3 contains 14 residues. CDR3 amino acids: CASSDPTTPDTQYF. The CDR3 coding sequence is TGCGCCAGCAGTGACCCGACCACCCCCGATACGCAGTATTTT.

The J gene is TRBJ2-5, the V gene TRBV11-3, with a possible D match to TRBD2 (6 bases). Trimming pared 4 bases from V and 5 bases from J, leaving 11 bases between. Per germline, CDR1 SGHNT and CDR2 YENEEA. The CDR3 contains 13 residues. The CDR3 DNA sequence: TGTGCCAGCAGCTCCGGGGGAGAGGAGACCCAGTACTTC. It codes for CASSSGGEETQYF. Together with reference TRBV11-3 and TRBJ2-5, the CDR3 gives the full variable domain: EAGVVQSPRYKIIEKKQPVAFWCNPISGHNTLYWYLQNLGQGPELLIRYENEEAVDDSQLPKDRFSAERLKGVDSTLKIQPAELGDSAVYLCASSSGGEETQYFGPGTRLLVL.

V and J are TRBV2 and TRBJ2-2; D may be TRBD1 (6 bases). The CDR3 has 15 residues. With 6 bases removed from V and 1 base from J, the gap between germline ends came to 12 bases. Germline-derived CDR1 and CDR2 are SNHLY and FYNNEI. CDR3 nucleotide sequence: TGTGCCAGCAGAGGGACACTTCTGAACACCGGGGAGCTGTTTTTT. Protein: CASRGTLLNTGELFF.

The chain carries TRBV5-1 and TRBJ2-5, with 7 bases fitting TRBD1. CDR1 is SGHRS, CDR2 YFSETQ, per germline. The J segment lost 4 bases and the V segment lost 3 bases, leaving 6 bases of the junction unmatched. This CDR3 contains 14 residues. The CDR3 sequence: CASSSKGGIETQYF. CDR3 in DNA: TGCGCCAGCAGCTCAAAAGGGGGCATAGAGACCCAGTACTTC.

The chain combines TRBV7-9 with TRBJ1-2; D is uncertain. V dropped 1 base and J dropped 7 bases, with 19 bases sitting between them. CDR3 length equals 16 residues. Germline V gives CDR1 SEHNR, CDR2 FQNEAQ (reference sequence). Here the CDR3 DNA reads TGTGCCAGCAGCTTAGGGTCCGGAAGGTCTGGTGGTGGCTACACCTTC. Protein: CASSLGSGRSGGGYTF.

The chain joins TRBV11-3 to TRBJ2-1; D unclear. Germline CDR1 and CDR2: SGHNT and YENEEA. With 5 bases removed from V and 7 bases from J, the gap between germline ends came to 15 bases. CDR3 length: 14 residues. The CDR3 loop reads CASSPSGGRNEQFF. In nucleotides, the CDR3 is TGTGCCAGCAGCCCCTCGGGCGGAAGGAATGAGCAGTTCTTC.

Points on this clone: Other nucleotide sequences in the sample specify the same CDR3. This rearrangement joins TRBV2 to TRBJ1-2; 7 bases map to TRBD1. This CDR3 is built from 14 residues. V was clipped by 8 bases and J by 0 bases; unmatched bases: 6. Germline CDR1 is SNHLY and CDR2 is FYNNEI. CDR3 in DNA: TGTGCCAGCTTGGACAGGACCCCTAACTATGGCTACACCTTC. Translating gives CASLDRTPNYGYTF.

The V call is TRBV30, the J call TRBJ1-4; D remains unclear. V lost 3 bases and J lost 0, with 8 bases in between. The CDR3 is 14 amino acids. CDR1 GTSNPN and CDR2 SVGIG come from the germline V gene (reference sequence). The CDR3 loop reads CAWSAVATNEKLFF. The CDR3 nucleotides read TGTGCCTGGAGCGCCGTCGCAACTAATGAAAAACTGTTTTTT.

In its sample, this clone was seen once. The rearrangement uses TRBV11-2 and TRBJ2-7; TRBD2 aligns across 9 bases. J lost 6 bases, V lost 7 bases, and 13 bases had no gene match. The germline V gene has CDR1 SGHAT and CDR2 FQNNGV. This CDR3 spans 15 amino acids. The CDR3 is CASTRGGAGGIEQYF. As DNA, the CDR3 is TGTGCCAGCACCCGCGGGGGGGCGGGAGGAATCGAGCAGTACTTC.

The genes are TRBV5-1 and TRBJ1-6; D uncertain. V dropped 0 bases and J dropped 6 bases, with 7 bases sitting between them. The CDR3 has 14 residues. CDR1 SGHRS and CDR2 YFSETQ come from the germline V gene. CDR3 bases: TGCGCCAGCAGCTTGGAACAGAGTAATTCACCCCTCCACTTT. Its protein is CASSLEQSNSPLHF.

The rearrangement uses TRBV30 and TRBJ1-5; D is perhaps TRBD1 (6 bases). Trimming removed 6 bases from V and 4 bases from J, with 16 bases in between. The V gene's germline CDR1 is GTSNPN and CDR2 SVGIG (reference sequence). This CDR3 region has 14 residues. The CDR3 DNA reads TGTGCCTGTGCCTTAGGGGGTAATAATCAGCCCCAGCATTTT. Encoded protein: CACALGGNNQPQHF.

This chain links TRBV25-1 with TRBJ1-2, with TRBD1 matching 8 bases. This CDR3 contains 13 residues. The germline gives CDR1 MGHDK, CDR2 SYGVNS. The V and J ends lost 4 bases and 4 bases, in that order; junction bases with no gene match: 2. The CDR3 reads CASSGTGIYGYTF. CDR3 in DNA: TGTGCCAGCAGTGGGACAGGGATCTATGGCTACACCTTC.